Below are 20 T cell receptor beta chains sequenced from a single sample in a study of beta chain features in type 1 diabetes. As every portion of the isolated RNA was reverse transcribed, the sequencing read expressed TCRB transcripts. Using immunoSEQ multiplex PCR, the repertoire was profiled, and TCRdb retains in-frame clones only, with some absent. This table has around 190,000 clones, about an eighth appearing once. Sequences were obtained from central memory CD4+ T cells from blood. These receptor sequences come from a woman between 18 and 29 years old in good health.

The rearrangement uses TRBV2 and TRBJ2-5, with 7 bases fitting TRBD2. J gave up 2 bases and V 5 bases, and 2 bases lay outside the gene matches. Germline CDR1 is SNHLY and CDR2 is FYNNEI. CDR3 length equals 13 residues. Here the CDR3 DNA reads TGTGCCAGCAGTCGGGGGGATCAAGAGACCCAGTACTTC. The encoded protein is CASSRGDQETQYF.

The rearrangement joins TRBV7-9 to TRBJ1-1, with D hard to call. Germline-derived CDR1 and CDR2 are SEHNR and FQNEAQ (reference sequence). V shed 2 bases and J shed 1 base, with 11 bases lying between them. The CDR3 sequence is 15 residues long. The CDR3 loop is CASSLPDGKNTEAFF. The CDR3 DNA reads TGTGCCAGCAGCTTACCGGACGGGAAGAACACTGAAGCTTTCTTT.

This clone came up a few times. The chain links TRBV5-8 to TRBJ1-2; 7 nucleotides line up with TRBD1. The J segment lost 7 bases and the V segment lost 0 bases, leaving 6 bases of the junction unmatched. This CDR3 comprises 14 residues. Germline CDR1 is SGHTS and CDR2 is YDEGEE. The CDR3 sequence is CASSLERQGPGYTF. DNA for the CDR3: TGTGCCAGCAGCTTGGAGAGACAGGGTCCTGGCTACACCTTC.

The genes are TRBV19 and TRBJ2-1, with TRBD2 as a possible D gene (6 bases). The CDR3 sequence is 14 residues long. Germline V gives CDR1 LNHDA, CDR2 SQIVND (reference sequence). V dropped 1 base and J dropped 10 bases, with 14 bases sitting between them. CDR3 protein: CASSIGGTLGEQFF. Here the CDR3 DNA reads TGTGCCAGTAGTATAGGGGGGACTTTGGGGGAGCAGTTCTTC.

This clone has more than one count but fewer than ten. This chain uses TRBV6-7 with TRBJ1-4; D is ambiguous. TRBV6-7 counts as an open reading frame of uncertain function. The germline V and J ends were trimmed by 9 bases and 13 bases, with 6 bases remaining between them. The CDR3 is 8 residues long. CDR3 region: CASLRLFF. The CDR3 DNA follows: TGTGCCAGTCTAAGACTGTTTTTT.

In nucleotides, the CDR3 is TGTGCCTGGGAGGGACAGCCTGGGTCTGAAAAACTGTTTTTT. This codes for CAWEGQPGSEKLFF. The chain combines TRBV30 with TRBJ1-4, with 7 bases that match TRBD1. Germline V gives CDR1 GTSNPN, CDR2 SVGIG (reference sequence). The CDR3 has 14 residues. V was clipped by 5 bases and J by 7 bases; unmatched bases: 10.

In its sample, this clone was seen a few times. This rearrangement joins TRBV14 to TRBJ2-7, with 7 bases aligning to TRBD1. V shed 4 bases, J shed 3 bases, and the junction held 6 bases outside the gene matches. CDR3 length equals 14 residues. Germline V gives CDR1 SGHDN, CDR2 FVKESK. DNA of the CDR3: TGTGCCAGCAGCCTCGGACAGGTGTTCTACGAGCAGTACTTC. Amino acids: CASSLGQVFYEQYF.

This clone was seen only a few times. The CDR3 sequence is CASSLGQSPDTQYF. The CDR3 nucleotides read TGCGCCAGCAGCTTGGGACAGTCCCCAGATACGCAGTATTTT. The chain employs TRBV5-1 and TRBJ2-3, with D maybe TRBD1 (5 bases). Germline V gene lookup returns CDR1 SGHRS and CDR2 YFSETQ. V shed 0 bases and J shed 4 bases, with 9 bases lying between them. The CDR3 extends over 14 amino acids.

This clone was detected a few times. V gene TRBV30 combines with J gene TRBJ2-3; 7 bases line up with TRBD2. CDR1 is GTSNPN, CDR2 SVGIG, per germline (reference sequence). This CDR3 contains 15 residues. V lost 2 bases to trimming and J lost 2 bases; unmatched junction nucleotides: 7. The CDR3 loop reads CAWSWGSGLTDTQYF. DNA for the CDR3: TGTGCCTGGAGTTGGGGTAGCGGGCTCACAGATACGCAGTATTTT. The full variable domain, completed using reference TRBV30 and TRBJ2-3, is SQTIHQWPATLVQPVGSPLSLECTVEGTSNPNLYWYRQAAGRGLQLLFYSVGIGQISSEVPQNLSASRPQDRQFILSSKKLLLSDSGFYLCAWSWGSGLTDTQYFGPGTRLTVL.

There are a few counts of this clone. V gene TRBV21-1 combines with J gene TRBJ1-5. TRBV21-1 is a pseudogene. The CDR3 is 12 residues long. The CDR3 region has the DNA TGTGCCAGCAGTCGGGTCAATCAGCCCCAGCATTTT. Translated, it gives CASSRVNQPQHF.

This clone was picked up a small number of times. The chain combines TRBV11-2 with TRBJ2-7, with D perhaps matching TRBD2 (6 bases). The CDR3 has 15 residues. The germline CDR1 and CDR2 sequences are SGHAT and FQNNGV. V lost 3 bases, J lost 0 bases, and 12 bases lay in between. CDR3: CASSLRGASSYEQYF. CDR3 bases: TGTGCCAGCAGCTTGCGCGGGGCAAGCTCCTACGAGCAGTACTTC.

This clone has more than one count but fewer than ten. This chain's CDR3 is CASSPSTGSEAFF. CDR3 sequence (DNA): TGTGCCAGCAGCCCCTCGACAGGGAGTGAAGCTTTCTTT. This chain uses TRBV7-9 with TRBJ1-1, with 7 bases identical to TRBD1. The V segment lost 5 bases and the J segment 7 bases; nucleotides outside the gene matches: 7. The CDR3 has 13 amino acids. Per germline, CDR1 SEHNR and CDR2 FQNEAQ (reference sequence).

The chain uses TRBV19 and TRBJ2-2, with a tentative D call TRBD1 (6 bases). The length of the CDR3 is 15 residues. Germline-derived CDR1 and CDR2 are LNHDA and SQIVND (reference sequence). V was cut by 6 bases and J by 4 bases, with 15 bases left in between. DNA for the CDR3: TGTGCCAGTAGACCCTCGGGACAATCCACCGGGGAGCTGTTTTTT. It yields the protein CASRPSGQSTGELFF.

This chain joins TRBV6-6 and TRBJ2-6, with D possibly being TRBD1 (5 bases). Deletions cut 0 bases from V and 2 bases from J, with 8 bases between. Germline V gives CDR1 MNHNY, CDR2 SVGAGI (reference sequence). The CDR3 has 16 amino acids. CDR3 nucleotides: TGTGCCAGCAGTTACTCGACAGTGCCTGGGGCCAACGTCCTGACTTTC. It encodes CASSYSTVPGANVLTF.

The chain recombines TRBV9 with TRBJ2-3, with TRBD2 matching 11 bases. CDR3 size: 15 residues. V lost 3 bases and J lost 6; bases outside the gene matches: 6. CDR1 and CDR2 (germline): SGDLS, YYNGEE. The CDR3 loop is CASSATSGIYDTQYF. The CDR3, as DNA: TGTGCCAGCAGCGCGACTAGCGGGATATATGATACGCAGTATTTT.

This sequence joins TRBV7-2 and TRBJ1-2; TRBD1 is a possible D gene (6 bases). Deletions cut 9 bases from V and 8 bases from J, with 19 bases between. This CDR3 has 13 amino acids. In germline, CDR1 is SGHTA, CDR2 FQGNSA. Here the CDR3 reads CASTLTGQRGYTF. The CDR3 region has the DNA TGTGCCAGTACACTCACAGGACAGCGAGGCTACACCTTC.

CDR3 sequence (DNA): TGTGCCAGCAGTTATACTAGCGGGAGTCCCTACGAGCAGTACTTC. Its translation is CASSYTSGSPYEQYF. The rearrangement uses TRBV21-1 and TRBJ2-7; the D call of TRBD2 is as the table states it, not checked on the DNA. TRBV21-1 is a pseudogene segment. This CDR3 has 15 amino acids.

The CDR3 DNA reads TGCGCCAGCAGCTCGCTCACCAGGGGGCTGTTGGGAGAGACCCAGTACTTC. Translated: CASSSLTRGLLGETQYF. The chain combines TRBV5-1 with TRBJ2-5; 8 nucleotides line up with TRBD1. The junction had 14 bases not matched to a gene; V was cut back by 3 bases and J by 4 bases. Germline CDR1 reads SGHRS; CDR2 reads YFSETQ. The CDR3 has 17 amino acids.

The V and J genes are TRBV6-5 and TRBJ2-7; TRBD2 aligns across 13 bases. This CDR3 has 14 residues. V was clipped by 10 bases and J by 2 bases; unmatched bases: 5. CDR1 is MNHEY, CDR2 SVGAGI, per germline. In DNA, the CDR3 is TGTGCCACTAGAGGGACTAGCGGGGCCTACGAGCAGTACTTC. This gives the protein CATRGTSGAYEQYF.

This clone has only a few counts. The chain links TRBV4-2 to TRBJ2-2, with D perhaps matching TRBD2 (5 bases). The V end was cut by 4 bases, the J end by 6 bases, with 18 bases between. The CDR3 runs to 16 residues. Germline V gene data show CDR1 as LGHNA and CDR2 as YNFKEQ. CDR3: CASSPSLLVSSGELFF. Here the CDR3 DNA reads TGTGCCAGCAGCCCGAGCTTACTAGTTAGTTCCGGGGAGCTGTTTTTT.